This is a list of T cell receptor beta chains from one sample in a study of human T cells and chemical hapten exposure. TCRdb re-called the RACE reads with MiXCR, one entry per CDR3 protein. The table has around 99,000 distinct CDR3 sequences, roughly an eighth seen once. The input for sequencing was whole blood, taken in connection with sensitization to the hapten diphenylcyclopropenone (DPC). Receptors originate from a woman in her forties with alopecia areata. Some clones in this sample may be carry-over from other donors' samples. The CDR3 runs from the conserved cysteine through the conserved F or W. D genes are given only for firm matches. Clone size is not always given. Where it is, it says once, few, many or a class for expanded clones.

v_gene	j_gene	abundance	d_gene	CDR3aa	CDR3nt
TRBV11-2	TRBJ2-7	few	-	CASSLDRAGREQQYF	TGTGCCAGCAGCTTAGATAGGGCAGGCAGGGAGCAGCAGTACTTC
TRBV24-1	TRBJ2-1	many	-	CATSDPGKGDEQFF	TGTGCCACCAGTGATCCCGGGAAGGGTGATGAGCAGTTCTTC
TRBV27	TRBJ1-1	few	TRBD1	CASSLWVGGGRNTEAFF	TGTGCCAGCAGTTTATGGGTAGGAGGGGGCCGGAACACTGAAGCTTTCTTT
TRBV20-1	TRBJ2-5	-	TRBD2	CSASTSGQETQYF	TGCAGTGCTAGCACTAGCGGCCAAGAGACCCAGTACTTC
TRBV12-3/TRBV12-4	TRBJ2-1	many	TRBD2	CASSSFLSGGENEQFF	TGTGCCAGCAGTTCCTTCTTATCGGGGGGGGAGAATGAGCAGTTCTTC
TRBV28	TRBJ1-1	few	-	CASSLSGENTEAFF	TGTGCCAGCAGTTTATCGGGGGAGAACACTGAAGCTTTCTTT
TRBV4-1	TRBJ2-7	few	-	CASSQLARGRSYEQYF	TGCGCCAGCAGCCAACTCGCCCGCGGACGGTCCTACGAGCAGTACTTC
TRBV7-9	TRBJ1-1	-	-	CASRPPGPMTEAFF	TGTGCCAGCAGACCGCCGGGACCGATGACTGAAGCTTTCTTT
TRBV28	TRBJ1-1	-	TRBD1	CASRQRQGMNTEAFF	TGTGCCAGCAGGCAACGACAGGGAATGAACACTGAAGCTTTCTTT
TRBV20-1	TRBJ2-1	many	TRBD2	CSARGGVTSGSHNEQFF	TGCAGTGCTAGAGGAGGGGTAACTAGCGGGAGCCACAATGAGCAGTTCTTC
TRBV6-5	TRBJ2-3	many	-	CASSYSIWTDTQYF	TGTGCCAGCAGTTACTCGATCTGGACAGATACGCAGTATTTT
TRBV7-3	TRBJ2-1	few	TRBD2	CASSLLAAYNEQFF	TGTGCCAGCAGCTTACTAGCGGCTTACAATGAGCAGTTCTTC
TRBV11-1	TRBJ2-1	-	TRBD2	CASSLGLAGRNEQFF	TGTGCCAGCAGCTTAGGACTAGCGGGAAGAAATGAGCAGTTCTTC
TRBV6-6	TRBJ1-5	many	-	CASSQGASNQPQHF	TGTGCCAGCAGTCAGGGAGCCAGCAATCAGCCCCAGCATTTT